The rows below give T cell receptor beta chains drawn from one sample of a study of blood T cells in healthy people across ages. TCRdb re-called the 5' RACE reads through MiXCR, storing one row per CDR3 protein. The data show 1.5 million to 2 million distinct CDR3 sequences, roughly 30% seen once. Material: blood. These receptors were collected from a woman between 25 and 40 years old in good health. Each CDR3 is given with its conserved first and last residue. D genes are given only for firm matches. Rows give clone size only sometimes, using once, few, many, or a class for an expanded clone.

CDR3aa	CDR3nt	d_gene	abundance	v_gene	j_gene
CASRRLPNQPQHF	TGTGCCAGCAGACGACTGCCCAATCAGCCCCAGCATTTT	.	.	TRBV2	TRBJ1-5
CASSPRRAPNTGELFF	TGTGCCAGCAGCCCTCGGAGGGCCCCGAACACCGGGGAGCTGTTTTTT	.	few	TRBV5-6	TRBJ2-2
CASSRGINYEQYF	TGTGCCAGCAGCCGGGGGATTAACTACGAGCAGTACTTC	.	many	TRBV27	TRBJ2-7
CASSVEVGNTEAFF	TGTGCCAGCAGCGTAGAGGTAGGGAACACTGAAGCTTTCTTT	.	once	TRBV9	TRBJ1-1
CSARDLSTDTQYF	TGCAGCGCCCGGGACTTAAGCACGGATACGCAGTATTTT	.	few	TRBV29-1	TRBJ2-3
CASSQALGPHGEQFF	TGTGCCAGCAGCCAAGCCCTGGGTCCCCACGGTGAGCAGTTCTTC	.	few	TRBV3-1	TRBJ2-1
CAISPTGAADTQYF	TGTGCCATCAGCCCGACAGGGGCAGCAGATACGCAGTATTTT	TRBD1	.	TRBV10-3	TRBJ2-3
CASNRGARDTGELFF	TGTGCCAGTAATCGCGGGGCGAGGGACACCGGGGAGCTGTTTTTT	.	.	TRBV6-5	TRBJ2-2
CASSWNPGTISYNGQFF	TGTGCCAGCAGCTGGAACCCGGGGACTATCTCCTACAATGGGCAGTTCTTC	TRBD2	few	TRBV7-2	TRBJ2-1
CATRDRGHEGTDTQYF	TGTGCCACCCGGGACAGGGGGCACGAAGGCACAGATACGCAGTATTTT	TRBD1	.	TRBV2	TRBJ2-3
CASSLRGSRNTIYF	TGTGCCAGCAGCTTAAGGGGAAGTAGAAACACCATATATTTT	.	.	TRBV12-3/TRBV12-4	TRBJ1-3
CASIYLQGSYEQYF	TGTGCCAGCATATATCTACAGGGCTCCTACGAGCAGTACTTC	.	.	TRBV12-3/TRBV12-4	TRBJ2-7
CASTPGGWSGETQYF	TGTGCCAGCACCCCGGGGGGATGGAGTGGAGAGACCCAGTACTTC	TRBD2	.	TRBV6-5	TRBJ2-5
CASSLDFETGTPGANVLTF	TGTGCCAGCAGCTTGGACTTTGAGACAGGGACACCTGGGGCCAACGTCCTGACTTTC	TRBD1	.	TRBV5-5	TRBJ2-6
CASSLGTGAREKLFF	TGCGCCAGCAGCCTAGGTACAGGGGCGCGCGAAAAACTGTTTTTT	TRBD1	.	TRBV4-1	TRBJ1-4
CARSENRGMRGQFF	TGTGCCCGGAGTGAGAACAGGGGAATGAGGGGGCAGTTCTTC	TRBD1	.	TRBV30	TRBJ2-1
CAISESSGETQYF	TGTGCCATCAGTGAGTCATCCGGAGAGACCCAGTACTTC	.	many	TRBV10-3	TRBJ2-5
CASSTRPSEQFF	TGTGCCAGCAGCACCCGACCCTCTGAGCAGTTCTTC	.	.	TRBV4-2	TRBJ2-1
CASSESRAPNTGELFF	TGCGCCAGCAGTGAGTCGAGAGCGCCGAACACCGGGGAGCTGTTTTTT	.	few	TRBV10-1	TRBJ2-2
CASSPDRYSPLHF	TGTGCCAGCAGCCCGGACAGATATTCACCCCTCCACTTT	.	.	TRBV12-3/TRBV12-4	TRBJ1-6
CASSQPRTSSYNEQFF	TGTGCCAGCAGCCAACCCCGGACTAGCTCCTACAATGAGCAGTTCTTC	TRBD2	many	TRBV6-2/TRBV6-3	TRBJ2-1
CAISRTDGYYEQYF	TGTGCCATCAGTAGGACGGACGGTTACTACGAGCAGTACTTC	.	.	TRBV10-3	TRBJ2-7
CASSSTPLGLSSYEQYF	TGTGCCAGCAGCTCGACCCCACTGGGCCTGAGCTCCTACGAGCAGTACTTC	.	few	TRBV11-3	TRBJ2-7
CSVELFVGSYEQYF	TGCAGCGTTGAATTGTTTGTCGGATCCTACGAGCAGTACTTC	.	many	TRBV29-1	TRBJ2-7
CASSSPPNNEQFF	TGTGCCAGCAGTAGCCCCCCAAACAATGAGCAGTTCTTC	.	.	TRBV28	TRBJ2-1
CASTLAGTGELFF	TGTGCCAGCACGCTGGCGGGCACCGGGGAGCTGTTTTTT	.	.	TRBV12-3/TRBV12-4	TRBJ2-2
CASSEGMNYGYTF	TGTGCCAGCAGTGAAGGGATGAACTATGGCTACACCTTC	.	few	TRBV6-1	TRBJ1-2
CASTLQGAYEQYF	TGTGCCAGCACCCTGCAGGGGGCCTACGAGCAGTACTTC	TRBD1	few	TRBV28	TRBJ2-7
CASRTGPSRTGELFF	TGTGCCAGCAGAACCGGGCCCAGTCGGACCGGGGAGCTGTTTTTT	.	.	TRBV27	TRBJ2-2
CASRKTGGRETQYF	TGTGCCAGCAGAAAGACAGGGGGTCGAGAGACCCAGTACTTC	TRBD1	few	TRBV11-1	TRBJ2-5
CTSRPDRGTLEQYF	TGCACCAGCAGACCGGACAGGGGAACTTTGGAGCAGTACTTC	TRBD1	.	TRBV5-1	TRBJ2-7
CASSLPDLPADTQYF	TGCGCCAGCAGCCTACCCGATCTCCCCGCAGATACGCAGTATTTT	.	.	TRBV5-1	TRBJ2-3
CSASYRVNTEAFF	TGCAGTGCTAGTTACAGGGTGAACACTGAAGCTTTCTTT	.	.	TRBV20-1	TRBJ1-1
CASSKGVSTDTQYF	TGCGCCAGCAGCAAGGGGGTGAGCACAGATACGCAGTATTTT	.	many	TRBV5-1	TRBJ2-3
CASSQDLRGRKNIAENIQYF	TGTGCCAGCAGCCAAGATCTACGGGGGCGGAAAAATATAGCCGAAAACATTCAGTACTTC	.	.	TRBV3-1	TRBJ2-4
CASSYSTGATYEQYF	TGTGCCAGCAGTTACTCGACAGGGGCCACCTACGAGCAGTACTTC	TRBD1	many	TRBV6-6	TRBJ2-7
CAISEPGVRSYNEQFF	TGTGCCATCAGTGAGCCGGGGGTGCGCTCCTACAATGAGCAGTTCTTC	.	many	TRBV10-3	TRBJ2-1
CASSFVNGGGETQYF	TGTGCCAGCAGTTTTGTAAACGGGGGCGGGGAGACCCAGTACTTC	.	few	TRBV12-3/TRBV12-4	TRBJ2-5
CASSQGNRGAEAFF	TGTGCCAGCAGCCAGGGTAACCGGGGCGCTGAAGCTTTCTTT	.	.	TRBV6-5	TRBJ1-1
CASALRSGGRYEQYF	TGTGCCAGCGCTCTCCGGAGCGGGGGACGATACGAGCAGTACTTC	TRBD2	few	TRBV12-3/TRBV12-4	TRBJ2-7
CAITTGSGANVLTF	TGTGCCATAACAACAGGGTCTGGGGCCAACGTCCTGACTTTC	.	few	TRBV2	TRBJ2-6
CSAGTSLTGRAGHLLMETQYF	TGCAGTGCTGGAACCTCTTTGACTGGGAGAGCGGGGCATCTTCTAATGGAGACCCAGTACTTC	TRBD2	.	TRBV20-1	TRBJ2-5
CASSLVRYQETQYF	TGTGCCAGCAGCTTAGTCCGATACCAAGAGACCCAGTACTTC	.	few	TRBV7-8	TRBJ2-5
CASSLGSQVTEAFF	TGTGCCAGCAGTTTGGGGAGTCAGGTCACTGAAGCTTTCTTT	.	many	TRBV12-3/TRBV12-4	TRBJ1-1
CASSPAGVTAELYF	TGTGCCAGCAGCCCAGCGGGAGTAACGGCCGAGCTGTACTTC	TRBD2	once	TRBV14	TRBJ2-7
CSARVMIGTDEAFF	TGCAGTGCTAGAGTGATGATTGGGACCGATGAAGCTTTCTTT	.	.	TRBV20-1	TRBJ1-1
CSVGGSNADTQYF	TGCAGCGTTGGGGGGAGCAATGCAGATACGCAGTATTTT	.	.	TRBV29-1	TRBJ2-3
CASSPGLAGPKGNEQYF	TGCGCCAGCAGCCCGGGACTAGCGGGGCCTAAGGGTAATGAGCAGTACTTC	TRBD2	.	TRBV4-1	TRBJ2-5
CASSAYMAGVIRNEQFF	TGTGCCAGCAGCGCCTACATGGCGGGAGTAATTAGGAATGAGCAGTTCTTC	TRBD2	many	TRBV9	TRBJ2-1
CAGSLCSGPNYGYTF	TGTGCCGGCAGTTTGTGTTCGGGACCTAACTATGGCTACACCTTC	.	.	TRBV12-3/TRBV12-4	TRBJ1-2
CASSPSGSVQETQYF	TGTGCCAGCAGTCCTAGCGGGAGTGTTCAAGAGACCCAGTACTTC	TRBD2	.	TRBV12-3/TRBV12-4	TRBJ2-5
CASSPLAEETQYF	TGTGCCAGCAGCCCACTAGCGGAAGAGACCCAGTACTTC	TRBD2	many	TRBV7-3	TRBJ2-5
CATSDSTGRFAYNEQFF	TGTGCCACCAGTGATTCGACAGGGCGTTTCGCCTACAATGAGCAGTTCTTC	TRBD1	few	TRBV24-1	TRBJ2-1
CASSFGQENTGELFF	TGCGCCAGCAGCTTCGGACAGGAGAACACCGGGGAGCTGTTTTTT	TRBD1	.	TRBV5-1	TRBJ2-2
CAISPLAGEATQYF	TGTGCCATCAGTCCACTAGCGGGGGAAGCGACCCAGTACTTC	TRBD2	many	TRBV10-3	TRBJ2-5